One and the same sample provided the 17 T cell receptor beta chains below, sequenced in a study of blood T cell repertoires in COVID-19. The repertoire was sequenced with immunoSEQ multiplex PCR; TCRdb's copy has only in-frame clones and lacks some. The table lists 250,000 to 300,000 clones, approximately 87% of them singletons, with around 12% in the top ten. Sequencing used peripheral blood. These receptor sequences come from a woman in her twenties or thirties with COVID-19, enrolled during active disease.

V usage is TRBV2 and J usage is TRBJ1-4, with D possibly matching TRBD1 (6 bases). Germline CDR1 SNHLY, CDR2 FYNNEI. This CDR3 has 14 amino acids. Trimming left V 5 bases short and J 8 bases short, with 15 bases between. In DNA form, the CDR3 reads TGTGCCAGCAGTAAAACAGGGAACGGGGAAAAACTGTTTTTT. It translates to CASSKTGNGEKLFF.

The chain uses TRBV7-6 and TRBJ1-5; 7 nucleotides align to TRBD1. V was clipped by 1 base and J by 1 base; unmatched bases: 1. Per the germline V gene, CDR1 is SGHVS and CDR2 is FNYEAQ. This CDR3 region has 15 residues. The CDR3 nucleotides are TGTGCCAGCAGCTTAGGAGGGGGCAGCAATCAGCCCCAGCATTTT. Its translation is CASSLGGGSNQPQHF.

This chain joins TRBV6-5 and TRBJ1-1; possible D gene TRBD1, 5 bases. The germline gives CDR1 MNHEY, CDR2 SVGAGI. The V end was cut by 0 bases, the J end by 4 bases, with 9 bases between. This CDR3 has 14 amino acids. The CDR3 is CASSYSGGSTEAFF. The DNA for the CDR3 is TGTGCCAGCAGTTACTCTGGGGGGAGCACTGAAGCTTTCTTT.

The J gene is TRBJ2-4, the V gene TRBV27, with 9 nucleotides matching TRBD2. The J segment lost 2 bases and the V segment lost 2 bases, leaving 4 bases of the junction unmatched. Germline V lookup: CDR1 MNHEY, CDR2 SMNVEV (reference sequence). The CDR3 is 16 amino acids. CDR3 amino acids: CASSLQAGGSKNIQYF. The CDR3 DNA follows: TGTGCCAGCAGTTTACAAGCGGGGGGATCCAAAAACATTCAGTACTTC.

The chain is built from TRBV5-1 and TRBJ1-2; tentative D call: TRBD1 (6 bases). Germline lookup yields CDR1 SGHRS and CDR2 YFSETQ. V was clipped by 0 bases and J by 4 bases, with 13 bases between them. The CDR3 runs to 15 residues. This chain's CDR3 is CASSLGGGVAYGYTF. The CDR3 DNA reads TGCGCCAGCAGCTTGGGAGGGGGGGTGGCCTATGGCTACACCTTC. The full variable domain, with the rest looked up from reference TRBV5-1 and TRBJ1-2, is KAGVTQTPRYLIKTRGQQVTLSCSPISGHRSVSWYQQTPGQGLQFLFEYFSETQRNKGNFPGRFSGRQFSNSRSEMNVSTLELGDSALYLCASSLGGGVAYGYTFGSGTRLTVV.

V is TRBV5-4 and J is TRBJ1-2; 10 bases match TRBD1. The V gene's germline CDR1 is SGHNT and CDR2 YYREEE (reference sequence). The CDR3 contains 15 residues. V shed 4 bases, J shed 4 bases, and the junction held 7 bases outside the gene matches. CDR3 sequence reads: CASSAYRDRGYGYTF. In nucleotides, the CDR3 is TGTGCCAGCAGCGCCTACCGGGACAGGGGCTATGGCTACACCTTC. The variable domain in full, completed from reference TRBV5-4 and TRBJ1-2, reads ETGVTQSPTHLIKTRGQQVTLRCSSQSGHNTVSWYQQALGQGPQFIFQYYREEENGRGNFPPRFSGLQFPNYSSELNVNALELDDSALYLCASSAYRDRGYGYTFGSGTRLTVV.

This chain connects TRBV5-6 to TRBJ2-7, with 10 nucleotides matching TRBD2. After removal of 5 bases from V and 9 bases from J, the junction contained 11 bases not matched to a gene. The V gene's germline CDR1 is SGHDT and CDR2 YYEEEE. The CDR3 sequence is 14 residues long. This chain's CDR3 is CASRSGTSVPGQYF. The CDR3 nucleotides read TGTGCCAGCAGATCCGGGACTAGCGTCCCTGGGCAGTACTTC. Together with reference TRBV5-6 and TRBJ2-7, the CDR3 gives the full variable domain: DAGVTQSPTHLIKTRGQQVTLRCSPKSGHDTVSWYQQALGQGPQFIFQYYEEEERQRGNFPDRFSGHQFPNYSSELNVNALLLGDSALYLCASRSGTSVPGQYFGPGTRLTVT.

The V gene is TRBV25-1, the J gene TRBJ1-4, with 8 positions matching TRBD1. The V gene's germline CDR1 is MGHDK and CDR2 SYGVNS. This CDR3 comprises 16 residues. The V gene end was trimmed by 4 bases and the J gene end by 7 bases; junction bases not matched to a gene: 11. The CDR3 region is CASSAPLGQGSEKLFF. CDR3 DNA: TGTGCCAGCAGTGCCCCATTAGGACAGGGTTCTGAAAAACTGTTTTTT. Together with reference TRBV25-1 and TRBJ1-4, the CDR3 gives the full variable domain: EADIYQTPRYLVIGTGKKITLECSQTMGHDKMYWYQQDPGMELHLIHYSYGVNSTEKGDLSSESTVSRIRTEHFPLTLESARPSHTSQYLCASSAPLGQGSEKLFFGSGTQLSVL.

The V gene is TRBV19, the J gene TRBJ2-7; D remains ambiguous. V lost 3 bases, J lost 4 bases, and 7 bases lay in between. Germline assignment: CDR1 LNHDA and CDR2 SQIVND (reference sequence). The CDR3 loop spans 12 amino acids. The CDR3 nucleotides are TGTGCCAGTAGTATGACTTCATACGAGCAGTACTTC. Its protein product is CASSMTSYEQYF.

This clone was seen a single time. V gene TRBV7-9 combines with J gene TRBJ2-6, with 7 positions matching TRBD1. V shed 1 base and J 4 bases; nucleotides not matched to a gene: 10. The germline V gene encodes CDR1 SEHNR and CDR2 FQNEAQ (reference sequence). The CDR3 covers 18 residues. CDR3 in amino acids: CASSLGGTVPLGANVLTF. The CDR3 DNA sequence: TGTGCCAGCAGCTTAGGGGGGACAGTGCCTTTAGGGGCCAACGTCCTGACTTTC.

The chain couples TRBV9 to TRBJ2-2; D is perhaps TRBD1 (6 bases). The CDR3 runs to 14 residues. The V and J ends lost 4 bases and 10 bases respectively, with 17 bases between them. Looked up from germline, CDR1 is SGDLS and CDR2 is YYNGEE. The CDR3 here is CASSPVAGALELFF. For the CDR3, the DNA is TGTGCCAGCAGCCCCGTTGCAGGGGCCCTGGAGCTGTTTTTT.

This clone showed up just a few times. The rearrangement joins TRBV18 to TRBJ2-1, with D possibly matching TRBD2 (5 bases). The CDR3 length is 13 residues. Germline V gene sequence: CDR1 KGHSH, CDR2 LQKENI. V was pared by 5 bases and J by 6 bases, with 11 bases between. The CDR3, as DNA: TGTGCCAGCTCATCCGGACTTTCCAATGAGCAGTTCTTC. Translated, it gives CASSSGLSNEQFF.

This chain links TRBV7-6 with TRBJ2-7; 8 bases are a match to TRBD1. The CDR3 spans 16 residues. The ends lost 1 base at V and 2 bases at J; junction bases unmatched: 7. Germline CDR1 SGHVS, CDR2 FNYEAQ. Here the CDR3 DNA reads TGTGCCAGCAGCTTAGTGGGGACAGGACTTACCTACGAGCAGTACTTC. Protein sequence: CASSLVGTGLTYEQYF.

V gene TRBV5-1 combines with J gene TRBJ1-1, with TRBD1 as a possible D gene (6 bases). Trimming removed 0 bases at V and 5 bases at J, with 14 bases between. The length of the CDR3 is 15 residues. The germline V gene encodes CDR1 SGHRS and CDR2 YFSETQ. The CDR3: CASSLEGHPGTEAFF. The CDR3, as DNA: TGCGCCAGCAGCTTGGAGGGACACCCGGGGACTGAAGCTTTCTTT.

A few counts support this clone. The chain links TRBV9 to TRBJ1-3, with D perhaps TRBD1 (6 bases). V was clipped by 3 bases and J by 4 bases, with 17 bases between them. Germline CDR1 is SGDLS and CDR2 is YYNGEE. This CDR3 is 16 amino acids long. Here the CDR3 DNA reads TGTGCCAGCAGCGAAACCCCAGGGGTTATCGGAAACACCATATATTTT. Protein: CASSETPGVIGNTIYF.

The chain is built from TRBV6-6 and TRBJ1-1; weak D call: TRBD1 (5 bases). Trimming stripped 4 bases from V and 2 bases from J, with 5 bases between. The CDR3 has 12 amino acids. Germline values: CDR1 MNHNY, CDR2 SVGAGI (reference sequence). CDR3 nucleotides: TGTGCCAGCAGTTGGGGCAACACTGAAGCTTTCTTT. Translation gives CASSWGNTEAFF.

The chain recombines TRBV6-5 with TRBJ1-6, with unresolved D. With 2 bases removed from V and 4 bases from J, the gap between germline ends came to 9 bases. The CDR3 loop spans 15 amino acids. Germline V gene data show CDR1 as MNHEY and CDR2 as SVGAGI. CDR3 DNA: TGTGCCAGCAGTTACAGGCAGACATATAATTCACCCCTCCACTTT. Translated, it gives CASSYRQTYNSPLHF.